The source of this TCR beta chain is a study of T cell repertoires in cytomegalovirus infection. Findings and caveats of the study: In two of eight donors, the top clonotype was HLA-C-restricted CMV-specific.

This clonotype appeared a few times. The antigen is undetermined. TCRdb ran MiXCR on the reads and lists one entry per CDR3 protein. Of under 850,000 distinct CDR3 sequences listed, about 33% were seen once; the top ten hold about 20%. The germline V gene has CDR1 SGHVS and CDR2 FQNEAQ. There are 16 residues in the CDR3. J gave up 3 bases and V 5 bases, and 12 bases lay outside the gene matches. V and J are TRBV7-8 and TRBJ2-7; 8 nucleotides align to TRBD2. This TCR came from a human donor in good health (CMV status not recorded). Some clones in this sample may be carry-over from other donors' samples. The sample was cultured PBMCs, taken from culture after CMV antigen stimulation. CDR3 sequence (DNA): TGTGCCAGCAGCCCAACCCCGGGAGGGCTATACTACGAGCAGTACTTC. Protein sequence: CASSPTPGGLYYEQYF.